Below are 5 T cell receptor beta chains sequenced from a single sample in a study of blood T cell repertoires in COVID-19. Profiling relied on immunoSEQ multiplex PCR, and the TCRdb table lists in-frame clones only, not all of them. Among some 420,000 clones listed, 85% to 90% were seen once. Sequenced input: PBMCs or T cells enriched from blood (not recorded which). These receptors were taken from a man younger than 45 who had recovered from COVID-19.

The chain combines TRBV12-3 or TRBV12-4 with TRBJ1-4; maybe TRBD1 (6 bases). V lost 7 bases and J lost 4, with 7 bases in between. This CDR3 region has 12 residues. Here the CDR3 DNA reads TGTGCCAGCACCAGGGGTAATGAAAAACTGTTTTTT. Its protein is CASTRGNEKLFF.

In DNA form, the CDR3 reads TGTGCCAGCAGCCGAAGGGGGCCGGGAGAAAAACTGTTTTTT. This translates into CASSRRGPGEKLFF. The V call is TRBV5-6, the J call TRBJ1-4; TRBD1 matches at 7 bases. CDR3 length: 14 residues. The trim removed 4 bases at V and 8 bases at J, leaving 8 bases unmatched. CDR1 is SGHDT and CDR2 is YYEEEE in the germline V gene.

The chain links TRBV29-1 to TRBJ2-7; 11 bases match TRBD2. V lost 6 bases and J lost 2; bases outside the gene matches: 15. CDR3 length: 17 residues. Per germline, CDR1 SQVTM and CDR2 ANQGSEA. The CDR3 nucleotides are TGCAGCGTGATGGGGTTGTCTGGGACTAGCGGAACCTACGAGCAGTACTTC. This gives the protein CSVMGLSGTSGTYEQYF.

The chain couples TRBV18 to TRBJ2-5; a possible D gene is TRBD1 (7 bases). Trimming left V 3 bases short and J 2 bases short, with 19 bases between. The CDR3 covers 17 residues. Looked up from germline, CDR1 is KGHSH and CDR2 is LQKENI. This CDR3 is CASSPVSPGGGQETQYF. Written as DNA, the CDR3 is TGTGCCAGCTCACCGGTTAGTCCAGGGGGAGGTCAAGAGACCCAGTACTTC.

V is TRBV11-2 and J is TRBJ2-1, with D unclear. Germline V gene sequence: CDR1 SGHAT, CDR2 FQNNGV. The germline V and J ends were trimmed by 3 bases and 12 bases, with 9 bases remaining between them. This CDR3 comprises 11 residues. CDR3 sequence reads: CASSFEFGQFF. The CDR3 DNA sequence: TGTGCCAGCAGCTTTGAGTTCGGGCAGTTCTTC.